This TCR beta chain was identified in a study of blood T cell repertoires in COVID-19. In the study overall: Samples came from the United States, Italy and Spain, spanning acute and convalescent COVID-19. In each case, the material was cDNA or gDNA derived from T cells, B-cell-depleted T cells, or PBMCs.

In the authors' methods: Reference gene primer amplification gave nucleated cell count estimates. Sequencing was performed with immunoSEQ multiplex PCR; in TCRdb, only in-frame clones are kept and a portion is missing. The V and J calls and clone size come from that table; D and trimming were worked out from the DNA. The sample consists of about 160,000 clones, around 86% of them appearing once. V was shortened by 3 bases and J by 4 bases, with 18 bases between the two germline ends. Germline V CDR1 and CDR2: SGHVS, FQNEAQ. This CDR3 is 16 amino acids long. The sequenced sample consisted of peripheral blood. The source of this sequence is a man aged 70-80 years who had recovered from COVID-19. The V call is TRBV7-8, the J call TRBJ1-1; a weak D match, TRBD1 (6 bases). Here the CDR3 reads CASSFRAGGGITEAFF. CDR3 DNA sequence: TGTGCCAGCAGCTTCCGGGCCGGGGGGGGCATCACTGAAGCTTTCTTT.